This T cell receptor beta chain is from a study of blood T cells in healthy people across ages. With a J-beta primer mix and a sample-barcoded 5' primer, a second PCR ran 7 to 11 cycles. TCRdb re-derived calls from the 5' RACE reads in MiXCR, one entry per CDR3 protein. The repertoire consists of about 1.4 million distinct CDR3 sequences, with approximately 59% occurring once and the leading ten covering approximately 7%. V gave up 4 bases and J gave up 3 bases; unmatched junction bases: 4. Germline loops: CDR1 MNHEY, CDR2 SMNVEV (reference sequence). The CDR3 has 16 amino acids. This clonotype showed up just a few times.

The gene calls are TRBV27 and TRBJ2-3; 13 bases line up with TRBD2. This receptor was identified in a man in his late teens or twenties in good health. The sample taken for sequencing was blood. CDR3 sequence: CASSSRTSGRTDTQYF. CDR3 nucleotides: TGTGCCAGCAGTTCCCGGACTAGCGGGAGAACAGATACGCAGTATTTT.